This TCR beta chain is drawn from a study of lymphopenia after photon versus proton radiotherapy. J gave up 5 bases and V 3 bases, and 18 bases lay outside the gene matches. Germline CDR1 and CDR2: SGHTA and FQGNSA. CDR3 length: 19 amino acids. Sequencing was performed with immunoSEQ multiplex PCR; in TCRdb, only in-frame clones are kept and a portion is missing. The table shows more than 30,000 clones, with 85% to 90% occurring only once. Regarding this clone: No antigen is known for it.

Whole-study findings and limits: Larger post-nadir TCR diversity loss correlated inversely with survival in deceased patients. After the lymphocyte nadir, photon-treated repertoires showed oligoclonal expansion, especially of CD8+ Temra cells. Authors raise, but do not show, better survival with proton therapy. Relative stability marked proton patients; photon patients lost diversity and naive cells.

The V and J genes are TRBV7-2 and TRBJ2-3; 9 bases are shared with TRBD2. This clonotype was sampled from a woman aged 70-85 years with pancreatic cancer. Some clones in this sample may be carry-over from other donors' samples. The sequencing here drew on peripheral blood, taken from a patient treated with proton-based radiotherapy. The chain's CDR3 is CASSFPPLAREGPIDTQYF. As DNA, the CDR3 is TGTGCCAGCAGCTTTCCCCCTCTTGCGCGGGAGGGCCCGATAGATACGCAGTATTTT.